Below, 12 T cell receptor beta chains from the same sample are listed, as sequenced in a study of OX40 agonist ivuxolimab in advanced cancers. Sequenced by immunoSEQ multiplex PCR; TCRdb stores in-frame clones only, minus some. The sample consists of some 130,000 clones, around 93% of them appearing once. This sample comprised CD4+ or CD8+ T cells sorted from blood, obtained in a trial of the OX40 agonist ivuxolimab. The origin of the receptors is an adult with an advanced solid tumor such as melanoma, head and neck, liver or kidney cancer.

This sequence joins TRBV7-2 and TRBJ2-7; 8 bases match TRBD1. This CDR3 spans 14 amino acids. Per the germline V gene, CDR1 is SGHTA and CDR2 is FQGNSA. With 5 bases clipped from V and 2 bases from J, the junction kept 5 bases outside the gene matches. The CDR3 DNA reads as TGTGCCAGCAGCCCTGGGACAGGCGCCTACGAGCAGTACTTC. It is translated as CASSPGTGAYEQYF.

The rearrangement joins TRBV18 to TRBJ2-1; tentatively, D is TRBD2 (7 bases). V shed 6 bases and J shed 9 bases, with 18 bases lying between them. Germline values: CDR1 KGHSH, CDR2 LQKENI. The CDR3 runs 14 residues. CDR3 loop: CASSEGGSSREQFF. The CDR3, as DNA: TGTGCCAGCTCCGAGGGGGGGTCTTCGCGTGAGCAGTTCTTC. The whole variable domain, filled in from reference TRBV18 and TRBJ2-1, reads NAGVMQNPRHLVRRRGQEARLRCSPMKGHSHVYWYRQLPEEGLKFMVYLQKENIIDESGMPKERFSAEFPKEGPSILRIQQVVRGDSAAYFCASSEGGSSREQFFGPGTRLTVL.

This chain joins TRBV14 and TRBJ2-1; 10 bases line up with TRBD1. This CDR3 region has 16 residues. Germline V gives CDR1 SGHDN, CDR2 FVKESK. V shed 1 base, J shed 4 bases, and the junction held 4 bases outside the gene matches. DNA for the CDR3: TGTGCCAGCAGCCAAGGTGGGACAGGGGCATACAATGAGCAGTTCTTC. It is translated as CASSQGGTGAYNEQFF.

This clone was observed a single time. The rearrangement links TRBV5-1 to TRBJ1-1; D remains unclear. CDR1 and CDR2 from the germline V gene are SGHRS and YFSETQ. This CDR3 is 14 amino acids long. Trimming removed 9 bases from V and 2 bases from J, with 17 bases in between. The CDR3 DNA reads TGCGCCACCAAGATGGAGCCTCCAAACACTGAAGCTTTCTTT. Protein: CATKMEPPNTEAFF.

This chain uses TRBV10-3 with TRBJ2-5, with a possible D match to TRBD2 (6 bases). Per germline, CDR1 ENHRY and CDR2 SYGVKD. V lost 6 bases and J lost 5, with 10 bases in between. The CDR3 loop spans 12 amino acids. CDR3 protein: CAIRGGGETQYF. In nucleotides, the CDR3 is TGTGCCATCAGGGGAGGAGGGGAGACCCAGTACTTC.

The rearrangement uses TRBV6-6 and TRBJ2-1; the D gene could be TRBD1 or TRBD2 (5 bases each). With 6 bases removed from V and 4 bases from J, the gap between germline ends came to 7 bases. The CDR3 contains 12 residues. Germline V gene sequence: CDR1 MNHNY, CDR2 SVGAGI (reference sequence). The CDR3 bases are TGTGCCAGCAGGGGGGAATACAATGAGCAGTTCTTC. Its protein product is CASRGEYNEQFF.

The gene calls are TRBV6-4 and TRBJ2-3, with D perhaps TRBD1 or TRBD2 (5 bases each). CDR3 length equals 14 residues. The ends were cut back, 4 bases at V and 0 bases at J, with 8 bases in the middle. Germline loops: CDR1 MRHNA, CDR2 SNTAGT. The CDR3 DNA sequence: TGTGCCAGCAGTGCGGGGCTTAGCACAGATACGCAGTATTTT. The encoded protein is CASSAGLSTDTQYF.

This chain uses TRBV5-4 with TRBJ2-2; 8 nucleotides match TRBD2. The CDR3 extends over 15 amino acids. The germline V gene encodes CDR1 SGHNT and CDR2 YYREEE (reference sequence). V lost 5 bases, J lost 6 bases, and 9 bases stayed unmatched. The chain's CDR3 is CASRVAGLGPGELFF. Here the CDR3 DNA reads TGTGCCAGCAGGGTAGCGGGGCTTGGGCCCGGGGAGCTGTTTTTT.

The chain's CDR3 is CATSRDPTGAMNTEAFF. The CDR3 DNA reads as TGTGCCACCAGCAGAGATCCGACAGGGGCGATGAACACTGAAGCTTTCTTT. This chain joins TRBV15 and TRBJ1-1; TRBD1 agrees at 8 bases. Losses at the gene ends were 0 bases for V and 0 bases for J; bases not matched to a gene: 6. Germline V CDR1 and CDR2: LNHNV, YYDKDF (reference sequence). This CDR3 is built from 17 residues.

V usage is TRBV18 and J usage is TRBJ2-3; D is uncertain. There are 14 residues in the CDR3. Germline CDR1 and CDR2: KGHSH and LQKENI. V gave up 6 bases and J gave up 2 bases, with 12 bases separating them. As DNA, the CDR3 is TGTGCCAGCTCGCCGGGCCCAATCACAGATACGCAGTATTTT. As protein: CASSPGPITDTQYF.

The chain has TRBV5-4 and TRBJ1-3, with D unclear. Germline values: CDR1 SGHNT, CDR2 YYREEE (reference sequence). The CDR3 totals 15 residues. V lost 2 bases and J lost 0, with 9 bases in between. The CDR3 nucleotides read TGTGCCAGCAGCTTCGACACCGGCTCTGGAAACACCATATATTTT. As protein: CASSFDTGSGNTIYF.

The chain carries TRBV4-1 and TRBJ2-2; 9 bases match TRBD1. CDR1 is MGHRA, CDR2 YSYEKL, per germline. The CDR3 has 16 residues. V shed 1 base and J 6 bases; nucleotides not matched to a gene: 6. CDR3 sequence (DNA): TGCGCCAGCAGCCAAGGGGGGACAGGGCACGCCGGGGAGCTGTTTTTT. It translates to CASSQGGTGHAGELFF.